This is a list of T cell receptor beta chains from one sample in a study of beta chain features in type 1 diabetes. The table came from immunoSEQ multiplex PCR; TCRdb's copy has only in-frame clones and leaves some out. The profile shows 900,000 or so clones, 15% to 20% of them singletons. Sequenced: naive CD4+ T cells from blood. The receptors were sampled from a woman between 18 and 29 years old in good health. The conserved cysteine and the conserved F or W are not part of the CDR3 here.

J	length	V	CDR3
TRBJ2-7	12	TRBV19	ASSINRNSYEQY
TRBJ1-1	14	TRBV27	ASSLHRASWNTEAF
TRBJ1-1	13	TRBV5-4	ASSQKTGGDTEAF
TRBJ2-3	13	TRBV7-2	ASSLVARDTDTQY
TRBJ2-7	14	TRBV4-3	ASSQEFQGQVYEQY
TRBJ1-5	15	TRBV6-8	ASSSSRTGGYHQPQH
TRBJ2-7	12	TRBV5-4	ASSRTVGAYEQY
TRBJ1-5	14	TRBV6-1	ASSEQGGGRNQPQH
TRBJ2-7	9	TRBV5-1	ASSLDYEQY
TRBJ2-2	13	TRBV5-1	ASSLVTGRGGELF
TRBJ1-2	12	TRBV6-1	ASKRDGQRDGYT
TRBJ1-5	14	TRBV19	ASTSQGWYSNQPQH
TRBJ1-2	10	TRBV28	ASSPTSYGYT
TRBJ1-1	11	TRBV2	ASSSDIVTEAF
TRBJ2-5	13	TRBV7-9	ASSLWLGGQETQY
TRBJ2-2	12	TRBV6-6	ASSQDSYTGELF
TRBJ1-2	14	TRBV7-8	ASSRDDRATNYGYT
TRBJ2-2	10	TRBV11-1	ASNHRDGELF
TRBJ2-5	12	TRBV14	ASSHGAIGRTQY
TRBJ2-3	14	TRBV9	ASSVLGAALGDTQY
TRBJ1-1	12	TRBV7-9	ASSLDQMNTEAF
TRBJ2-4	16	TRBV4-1	ASSQDRGTLLSKNIQY
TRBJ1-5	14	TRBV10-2	ASSLNRQGSGQPQH
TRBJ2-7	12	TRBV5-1	ASSSGQGTYEQY
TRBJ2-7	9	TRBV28	ASTSSNEQY
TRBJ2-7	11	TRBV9	ASSTRQGHEQY
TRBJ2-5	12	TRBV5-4	ASSIGQGGETQY
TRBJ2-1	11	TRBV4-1	ASSQAGPDEQF
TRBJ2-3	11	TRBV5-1	ASSLGATDTQY
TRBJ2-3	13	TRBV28	AILRRDTDTDTQY
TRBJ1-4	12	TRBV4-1	ASSQPDRNEKLF
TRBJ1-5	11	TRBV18	ASSPTTGNPQH
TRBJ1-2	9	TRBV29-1	SVAGPYGYT
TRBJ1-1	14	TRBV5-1	ASSPIPGTMNTEAF
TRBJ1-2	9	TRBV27	ASASRYGYT
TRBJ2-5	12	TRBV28	ASSFGGLAVTQY
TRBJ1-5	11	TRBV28	ASRQQGSQPQH
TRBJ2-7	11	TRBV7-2	ASSLARTYEQY